Listed below are T cell receptor beta chains from one sample, sequenced in a study of OX40 agonist ivuxolimab in advanced cancers. Profiled with immunoSEQ multiplex PCR; TCRdb holds only in-frame clones, not every one. Among around 45,000 clones listed, more than 75% were seen once. Sequences were derived from CD4+ or CD8+ T cells sorted from blood, sampled in a trial of the OX40 agonist ivuxolimab. All receptors come from an adult with an advanced solid tumor such as melanoma, head and neck, liver or kidney cancer. Each CDR3 is given with its conserved first and last residue. Each record gives: clone size, J gene, CDR3 length, V gene, D gene, CDR3 DNA, CDR3 protein. The D gene is left open where the match is weak. Part of the rows lack a size; the others show once, few, many or a class for expanded clones.

.	TRBJ2-5	15	TRBV5-1	.	TGCGCCAGCAGCTTGGCCGCGGCGGTACAAGAGACCCAGTACTTC	CASSLAAAVQETQYF
.	TRBJ2-7	15	TRBV5-4	TRBD2	TGTGCCAGCAGCTCTGGACTAGCGGGGGGATACGAGCAGTACTTC	CASSSGLAGGYEQYF
once	TRBJ2-1	11	TRBV6-5	.	TGTGCCAGCAGAGGCACTTTTTCGGAGTTCTTC	CASRGTFSEFF
.	TRBJ1-2	13	TRBV30	.	TGTGCCTGGAGAAAGGGGCCTAACTATGGCTACACCTTC	CAWRKGPNYGYTF
.	TRBJ2-3	13	TRBV9	.	TGTGCCAGCAGCGCTTGGGACACAGATACGCAGTATTTT	CASSAWDTDTQYF
.	TRBJ2-1	19	TRBV13	TRBD2	TGTGCCAGCAGCCTGACCCTTAGCGGGGGGGCCAGTTTCTACAATGAGCAGTTCTTC	CASSLTLSGGASFYNEQFF
.	TRBJ2-7	11	TRBV11-2	.	TGTGCCAGCAGCAGCGGTTACGAGCAGTACTTC	CASSSGYEQYF
.	TRBJ2-5	15	TRBV7-8	.	TGTGCCAGCAGCTTAGCGGGGGGACATCAAGAGACCCAGTACTTC	CASSLAGGHQETQYF
.	TRBJ2-7	14	TRBV27	.	TGTGCCAGCCGCCACGGGGGCAGCTCCTACGAGCAGTACTTC	CASRHGGSSYEQYF
.	TRBJ1-2	15	TRBV11-2	.	TGTGCCAGCACAGATAGCGGGAGGGCTAACTATGGCTACACCTTC	CASTDSGRANYGYTF
once	TRBJ2-7	14	TRBV18	.	TGTGCCAGCTCACCACCGGACCCCTTCTACGAGCAGTACTTC	CASSPPDPFYEQYF
.	TRBJ2-7	14	TRBV27	.	TGTGCCAGCAGTCGATCGACAGCGGACTACGAGCAGTACTTC	CASSRSTADYEQYF
.	TRBJ1-6	17	TRBV28	.	TGTGCCAGCAGTTTATTTGAGGGAAAGAACTATAATTCACCCCTCCACTTT	CASSLFEGKNYNSPLHF
.	TRBJ1-3	16	TRBV2	TRBD1	TGTGCCAGCAGTGAAGCGCGCAGGGGGCGAAGGGACACCATATATTTT	CASSEARRGRRDTIYF
.	TRBJ2-7	13	TRBV28	.	TGTGCCAGCAGAGAGGGAGCTGCCTACGAGCAGTACTTC	CASREGAAYEQYF
once	TRBJ2-1	15	TRBV7-9	TRBD1	TGTGCCAGCAGAATTGGACAGGGCAGTCTCAATGAGCAGTTCTTC	CASRIGQGSLNEQFF
.	TRBJ1-1	13	TRBV6-1	.	TGTGCCAGCAAACTCGAGGAGCCCGCTGAAGCTTTCTTT	CASKLEEPAEAFF
.	TRBJ2-7	13	TRBV14	.	TGTGCCAGCAGCCGCCCGACTTCCTACGAGCAGTACTTC	CASSRPTSYEQYF
.	TRBJ2-1	13	TRBV30	.	TGTGCCTGGATTCAAAGCTCCTACAATGAGCAGTTCTTC	CAWIQSSYNEQFF
.	TRBJ1-2	12	TRBV27	.	TGTGCCAGCAGGGGCCTGAACTATGGCTACTCCTTC	CASRGLNYGYSF
.	TRBJ2-7	13	TRBV19	.	TGTGCCAGTACCGACATGGGATTTTACGAGCAGTACTTC	CASTDMGFYEQYF
.	TRBJ2-7	15	TRBV5-6	.	TGTGCCAGCAGCTTGAGGAGGCAGGGGCCGTACGAGCAGTACTTC	CASSLRRQGPYEQYF
.	TRBJ2-1	17	TRBV5-1	TRBD2	TGCGCCAGCAGCCCCGGACTAGCGGATAGCTCCTACAATGAGCAGTTCTTC	CASSPGLADSSYNEQFF
.	TRBJ2-1	14	TRBV6-5	TRBD2	TGTGCCAGCAGCAAGAGCGGGGGGGCGGATGAGCAGTTCTTC	CASSKSGGADEQFF
.	TRBJ2-7	11	TRBV28	.	TGTGCCAGCAGTTCCATTGGGGAGCAGTACTTC	CASSSIGEQYF
once	TRBJ2-7	15	TRBV9	TRBD2	TGTGCCAGCAGCGACGGAGCGGGAGGGCCCTACGAGCAGTACTTC	CASSDGAGGPYEQYF
.	TRBJ2-5	17	TRBV7-6	.	TGTGCCAGCAGTCTCGACCTCGGCCGCGGGACACAAGAGACCCAGTACTTC	CASSLDLGRGTQETQYF
.	TRBJ2-7	12	TRBV5-4	.	TGTGCCAGCAGCGCGAGCTCCTACGAGCAGTACTTC	CASSASSYEQYF
once	TRBJ1-1	13	TRBV27	.	TGTGCCAGCAGTTTACTCATGAACACTGAAGCTTTCTTT	CASSLLMNTEAFF
once	TRBJ2-7	16	TRBV28	.	TGTGCCAGCAGTTTTCTCCCGGGACTTTTTCCGAGGGAGCAGTACTTC	CASSFLPGLFPREQYF
.	TRBJ2-7	20	TRBV15	TRBD2	TGTGCCACCAGCAGAGGGGGACGACTAGCGGGAGGTTCCTCCCACTACGAGCAGTACTTC	CATSRGGRLAGGSSHYEQYF
.	TRBJ2-1	11	TRBV7-2	.	TGTGCCAGCAGCTACTACAATGAGCAGTTCTTC	CASSYYNEQFF
once	TRBJ1-1	13	TRBV30	TRBD1	TGTGCCTGGGACCGGACAGGCGGGACTGAAGCTTTCTTT	CAWDRTGGTEAFF
.	TRBJ2-5	16	TRBV5-1	TRBD2	TGCGCCAGCAGCTTGTTGGCTAGCGGGGGACAAGAGACCCAGTACTTC	CASSLLASGGQETQYF
.	TRBJ2-3	13	TRBV28	.	TGTGCCAGCAGTTCAGGGAGCACAGATACGCAGTATTTT	CASSSGSTDTQYF
.	TRBJ2-7	15	TRBV27	.	TGTGCCAGCAGTTTATCTACCGGACAGACCTACGAGCAGTACTTC	CASSLSTGQTYEQYF
.	TRBJ2-3	16	TRBV11-2	TRBD2	TGTGCCAGCAGCTTAAGGTTTGCGGGGGTCACAGATACGCAGTATTTT	CASSLRFAGVTDTQYF
.	TRBJ2-1	13	TRBV6-5	.	TGTGCCAGCAGTTACTCGGGGGAAAGTGAGCAGTTCTTC	CASSYSGESEQFF
.	TRBJ2-7	13	TRBV15	.	TGTGCCACCAGCAGAACAGGACCCCGGGAGCAGTACTTC	CATSRTGPREQYF
once	TRBJ2-3	12	TRBV27	.	TGTGCCAGCAGTTTAGGTCCAGATACGCAGTATTTT	CASSLGPDTQYF
.	TRBJ2-7	13	TRBV27	TRBD1	TGTGCCAGCAGCAAAGGACAGGCCTACGAGCAGTACTTC	CASSKGQAYEQYF
.	TRBJ1-2	12	TRBV5-1	.	TGCGCCAGCAGCTTGGCCGGGGGCGGCTACACCTTC	CASSLAGGGYTF
.	TRBJ2-1	13	TRBV7-8	.	TGTGCCAGCAGCCTCTACGGGTCCAATGAGCAGTTCTTC	CASSLYGSNEQFF
once	TRBJ2-3	15	TRBV21-1	.	TGTGCCAGCAGCCACGGGACAGGAGGCACAGATACGCAGTATTTT	CASSHGTGGTDTQYF
.	TRBJ1-1	16	TRBV18	TRBD1	TGTGCCAGCTCACCAAGAGACAGGGGCTCCCGCACTGAAGCTTTCTTT	CASSPRDRGSRTEAFF
.	TRBJ2-1	15	TRBV6-4	.	TGTGCCAGCAGTGAAGGCCTAGATAGCAATAGTGAGCAGTTCTTC	CASSEGLDSNSEQFF
.	TRBJ2-3	17	TRBV9	TRBD2	TGTGCCAGCAGCACAACCGGGGGGGACGCTCCCACAGATACGCAGTATTTT	CASSTTGGDAPTDTQYF